This entry describes one T cell receptor beta chain. TCR sequencing used cDNA made by reverse transcription of extracted RNA. The repertoire was sequenced with immunoSEQ multiplex PCR; TCRdb's copy has only in-frame clones and lacks some. The table lists 98,000 or so clones, under 60% of them singletons. The data derive from a study of CD8+ T cells in alopecia areata. This CDR3 spans 17 amino acids. The V gene's germline CDR1 is MGHRA and CDR2 YSYEKL. V lost 4 bases to trimming and J lost 3 bases, with 19 bases between them. Sequencing used NKG2D-low CD8+ T cells sorted from blood. The receptor's source is a human donor with alopecia areata. This chain uses TRBV4-1 with TRBJ2-1; tentatively, D is TRBD1 (5 bases). CDR3 residues: CASSPTGADTDYNEQFF. CDR3 nucleotides: TGCGCCAGCAGCCCAACGGGTGCGGACACGGACTACAATGAGCAGTTCTTC.